This note documents a single T cell receptor beta chain sequence. Its antigen is currently unknown. Healthy bone marrow donors supplied every sample. This entry is derived from a study of cytomegalovirus exposure and HLA in healthy donors. Researchers ran the PCR with 60 Vbeta and 13 Jbeta primers. Libraries were prepared by immunoSEQ multiplex PCR; TCRdb keeps only in-frame clonotypes and omits some of them. Among roughly 100,000 clones listed, around four fifths were seen once. The CDR3 is 13 residues long. Losses at the gene ends were 6 bases for V and 5 bases for J; bases not matched to a gene: 5. Germline-derived CDR1 and CDR2 are MNHEY and SVGAGI. Study observations and caveats: The authors assumed roughly uniform sequencing depth across donors for presence/absence analyses. By HLA locus, TCR association rates varied in a later analysis, with DRB1 showing the most and HLA-C the fewest. With later analysis, a missense DCLRE1C variant became linked to TCR beta V- and J-gene trimming.

This chain uses TRBV6-5 with TRBJ1-2; 8 nucleotides agree with TRBD1. Sequencing used PBMCs. The clonotype originates from a woman between 40 and 50 years old in good health and CMV-seronegative. As DNA, the CDR3 is TGTGCCAGCAGGACCACAGGGGGGTATGGCTACACCTTC. Translated: CASRTTGGYGYTF.